These 10 T cell receptor beta chains were all obtained from the same sample, sequenced in a study of blood T cells in healthy people across ages. The use of a sample-barcoded 5' primer and a J-beta primer mix characterized a second PCR of about 7 to 12 cycles. TCRdb reanalysed the 5' RACE reads using MiXCR and keeps one entry per CDR3 protein. The sample lists some 1.6 million distinct CDR3 sequences, roughly 32% occurring once. Source material: blood. The receptors here all came from a woman under 40 in good health.

This clonotype was seen just once. Compared with germline, one end of the junction differs, possibly owing to a read error. This chain links TRBV9 with TRBJ1-2, with D possibly TRBD1 on 5 matching bases. Per the germline V gene, CDR1 is SGDLS and CDR2 is YYNGEE. The CDR3 loop spans 13 amino acids. This chain's CDR3 is CASSAWDRYGHTF. CDR3 in DNA: TGTGCCAGCAGCGCATGGGACCGCTATGGCCACACCTTC.

The chain couples TRBV4-1 to TRBJ2-5, with 7 nucleotides matching TRBD1. Trimming removed 3 bases from V and 2 bases from J; junction bases left unmatched: 6. Germline values: CDR1 MGHRA, CDR2 YSYEKL. This CDR3 has 15 amino acids. CDR3 protein: CASSHPFRGQETQYF. The CDR3 region has the DNA TGCGCCAGCAGCCATCCTTTCAGGGGGCAAGAGACCCAGTACTTC.

The rearrangement uses TRBV12-3 or TRBV12-4 and TRBJ2-3; 8 bases are a match to TRBD2. The CDR3 has 15 residues. V gave up 5 bases and J gave up 4 bases; unmatched junction bases: 8. CDR3 sequence (DNA): TGTGCCAGCAGTACCGGGGGGGCGGGAGCAGATACGCAGTATTTT. It translates to CASSTGGAGADTQYF.

This clonotype has ten or more counts. The chain links TRBV10-3 to TRBJ2-7, with D possibly matching TRBD2 (5 bases). The CDR3 is made up of 13 amino acids. The ends were cut back, 0 bases at V and 3 bases at J, with 6 bases in the middle. Germline V lookup: CDR1 ENHRY, CDR2 SYGVKD. The CDR3 spells CAISESRDYEQYF. The CDR3 DNA sequence: TGTGCCATCAGTGAGTCGAGGGACTACGAGCAGTACTTC.

The V call is TRBV20-1, the J call TRBJ2-7; 8 nucleotides agree with TRBD2. CDR1 is DFQATT, CDR2 SNEGSKA, per germline (reference sequence). Trimming took 3 bases from V and 5 from J; bases not matched to a gene: 15. The CDR3 extends over 16 amino acids. The DNA of the CDR3 is TGCAGTGCTAGTCCTTTGGCTGCCGGGAGGGGCGACGAGCAGTACTTC. Its translation is CSASPLAAGRGDEQYF.

The J gene is TRBJ2-7, the V gene TRBV5-1, with D perhaps matching TRBD2 (6 bases). Germline V gene lookup returns CDR1 SGHRS and CDR2 YFSETQ. The V end was cut by 0 bases, the J end by 4 bases, with 11 bases between. The CDR3 consists of 14 residues. This chain's CDR3 is CASSLDNSGYEQYV. The DNA of the CDR3 is TGCGCCAGCAGCTTGGATAATAGCGGATACGAGCAGTACGTC.

The chain employs TRBV27 and TRBJ2-3; 9 bases fit TRBD2. This CDR3 has 15 residues. CDR1 MNHEY and CDR2 SMNVEV come from the germline V gene (reference sequence). Trimming at V came to 8 bases and at J to 2 bases, leaving 8 bases not matched to a gene. DNA for the CDR3: TGTGCCAGCTCAGCGGGGGGAGAGGTCACAGATACGCAGTATTTT. Amino acid sequence: CASSAGGEVTDTQYF.

The table lists this clonotype with a few counts. The chain has TRBV20-1 and TRBJ1-4; no clear D. The CDR3 totals 14 residues. Germline CDR1 reads DFQATT; CDR2 reads SNEGSKA (reference sequence). Between the trimmed V and J ends, which lost 6 bases and 4 bases, there was a span of 15 bases. The CDR3 nucleotides are TGCAGTGCGGCCCCGGGCAGCCTTAATGAAAAACTGTTTTTT. As protein: CSAAPGSLNEKLFF.

In DNA form, the CDR3 reads TGTGCCAGCAGCGTAGCTGGGACTAGCGGGAGCAATGAGCAGTTCTTC. Translation: CASSVAGTSGSNEQFF. The genes are TRBV9 and TRBJ2-1; 14 nucleotides match TRBD2. This CDR3 is built from 16 residues. V gave up 0 bases and J gave up 6 bases; unmatched junction bases: 2. From germline, CDR1 is SGDLS and CDR2 YYNGEE.

The chain combines TRBV20-1 with TRBJ1-1; 7 bases match TRBD1. CDR3 length: 16 amino acids. V lost 0 bases, J lost 5 bases, and 12 bases stayed unmatched. Germline V gene data show CDR1 as DFQATT and CDR2 as SNEGSKA (reference sequence). CDR3 loop: CSARDLRQGGGTEAFF. CDR3 DNA: TGCAGTGCTAGAGATCTACGGCAGGGGGGTGGAACTGAAGCTTTCTTT.